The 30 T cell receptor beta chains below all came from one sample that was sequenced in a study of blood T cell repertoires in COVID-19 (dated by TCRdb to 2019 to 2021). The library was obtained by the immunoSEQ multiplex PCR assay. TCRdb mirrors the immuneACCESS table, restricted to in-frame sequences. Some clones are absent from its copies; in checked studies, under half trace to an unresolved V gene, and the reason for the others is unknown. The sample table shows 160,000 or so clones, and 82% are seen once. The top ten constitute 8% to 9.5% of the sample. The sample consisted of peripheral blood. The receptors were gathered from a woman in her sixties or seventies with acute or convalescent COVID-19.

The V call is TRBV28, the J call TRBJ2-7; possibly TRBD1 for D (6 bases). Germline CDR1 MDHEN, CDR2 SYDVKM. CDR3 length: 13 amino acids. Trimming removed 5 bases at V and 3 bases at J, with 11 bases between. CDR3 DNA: TGTGCCAGCAGTCCAGGGGAACGCTACGAGCAGTACTTC. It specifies CASSPGERYEQYF.

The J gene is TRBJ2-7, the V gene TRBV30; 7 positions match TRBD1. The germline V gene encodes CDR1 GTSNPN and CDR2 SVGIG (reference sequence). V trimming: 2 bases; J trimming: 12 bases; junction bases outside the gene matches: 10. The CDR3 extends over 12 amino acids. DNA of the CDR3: TGTGCCTGGAGTTATCGCACAGGGGCCTCGTACTTC. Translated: CAWSYRTGASYF.

CDR3 region: CASRSTGGWVTEAFF. DNA of the CDR3: TGTGCCAGCAGAAGCACAGGGGGCTGGGTCACTGAAGCTTTCTTT. This sequence joins TRBV28 and TRBJ1-1; 9 bases align to TRBD1. With V trimmed by 6 bases and J by 4 bases, 9 bases remained unmatched. The CDR3 consists of 15 residues. CDR1 is MDHEN and CDR2 is SYDVKM in the germline V gene.

The CDR3 DNA reads as TGTGCCAGCAGCCCAGGGACTAGCGGGAGGAGGAACGAGCAGTACTTC. This gives the protein CASSPGTSGRRNEQYF. The chain carries TRBV5-4 and TRBJ2-7, with TRBD2 matching over 15 bases. V gave up 4 bases and J gave up 5 bases; unmatched junction bases: 7. This CDR3 comprises 16 residues. The germline V gene has CDR1 SGHNT and CDR2 YYREEE (reference sequence).

The CDR3 here is CASGTGDTSTDTQYF. As DNA, the CDR3 is TGCGCCAGCGGGACAGGGGATACTAGCACAGATACGCAGTATTTT. The rearrangement uses TRBV5-1 and TRBJ2-3; 10 bases are shared with TRBD1. The CDR3 length is 15 residues. In germline, CDR1 is SGHRS, CDR2 YFSETQ. With 7 bases clipped from V and 0 bases from J, the junction kept 5 bases outside the gene matches.

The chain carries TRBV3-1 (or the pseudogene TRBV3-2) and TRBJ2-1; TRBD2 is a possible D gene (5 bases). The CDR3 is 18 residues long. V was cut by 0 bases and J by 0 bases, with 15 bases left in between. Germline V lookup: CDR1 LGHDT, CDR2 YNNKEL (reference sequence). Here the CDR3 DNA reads TGTGCCAGCAGCCAAGATTTTACAGCGGCGCGCTCCTACAATGAGCAGTTCTTC. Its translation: CASSQDFTAARSYNEQFF.

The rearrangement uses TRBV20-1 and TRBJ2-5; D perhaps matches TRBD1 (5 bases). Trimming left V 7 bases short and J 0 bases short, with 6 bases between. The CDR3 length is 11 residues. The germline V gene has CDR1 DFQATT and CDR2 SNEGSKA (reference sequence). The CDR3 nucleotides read TGCAGTGGACAGCACCAAGAGACCCAGTACTTC. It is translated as CSGQHQETQYF.

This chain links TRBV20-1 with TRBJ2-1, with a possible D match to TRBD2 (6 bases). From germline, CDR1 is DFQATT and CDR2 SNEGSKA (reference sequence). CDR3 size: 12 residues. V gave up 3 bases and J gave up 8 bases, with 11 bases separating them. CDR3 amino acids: CSASLRGYEQFF. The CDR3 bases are TGCAGTGCTAGTCTGCGGGGCTATGAGCAGTTCTTC.

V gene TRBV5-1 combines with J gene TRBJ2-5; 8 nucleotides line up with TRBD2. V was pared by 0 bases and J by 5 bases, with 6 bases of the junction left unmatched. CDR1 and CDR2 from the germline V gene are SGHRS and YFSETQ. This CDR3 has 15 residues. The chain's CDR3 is CASSLDAGGRETQYF. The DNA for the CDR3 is TGCGCCAGCAGCTTGGACGCGGGGGGCCGTGAGACCCAGTACTTC.

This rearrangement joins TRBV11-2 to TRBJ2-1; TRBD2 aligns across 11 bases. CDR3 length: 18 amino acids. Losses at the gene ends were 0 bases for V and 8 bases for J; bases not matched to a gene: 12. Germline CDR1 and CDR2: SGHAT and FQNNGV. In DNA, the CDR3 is TGTGCCAGCAGCTTAGACCCCCCAAGACTAGCGGGAACGGATGAGCAGTTCTTC. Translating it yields CASSLDPPRLAGTDEQFF.

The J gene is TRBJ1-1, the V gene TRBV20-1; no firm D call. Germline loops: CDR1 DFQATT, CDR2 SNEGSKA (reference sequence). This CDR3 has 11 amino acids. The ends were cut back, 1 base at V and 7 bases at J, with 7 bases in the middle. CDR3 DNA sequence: TGCAGTGCTAGAGGGACTGTTGAAGCTTTCTTT. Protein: CSARGTVEAFF.

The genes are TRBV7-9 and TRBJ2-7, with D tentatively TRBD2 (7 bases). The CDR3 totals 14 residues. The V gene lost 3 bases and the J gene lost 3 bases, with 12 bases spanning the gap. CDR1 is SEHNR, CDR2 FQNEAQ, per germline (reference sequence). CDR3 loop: CASSFAGASYEQYF. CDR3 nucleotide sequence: TGTGCCAGCAGCTTTGCGGGGGCTAGCTACGAGCAGTACTTC.

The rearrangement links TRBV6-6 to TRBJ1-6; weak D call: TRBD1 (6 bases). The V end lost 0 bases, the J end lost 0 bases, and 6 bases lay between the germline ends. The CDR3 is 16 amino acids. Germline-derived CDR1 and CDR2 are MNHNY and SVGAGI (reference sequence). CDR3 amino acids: CASSYSTGSYNSPLHF. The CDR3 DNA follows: TGTGCCAGCAGTTACTCGACAGGCTCCTATAATTCACCCCTCCACTTT.

DNA for the CDR3: TGTGCCAGCAGTTTATCTCCTGGGACAGGGGGCTATATGAACACTGAAGCTTTCTTT. This gives the protein CASSLSPGTGGYMNTEAFF. J is TRBJ1-1 and V is TRBV28, with TRBD1 matching 12 bases. This CDR3 region has 19 residues. The V gene end was trimmed by 1 base and the J gene end by 0 bases; junction bases not matched to a gene: 9. Germline CDR1 reads MDHEN; CDR2 reads SYDVKM.

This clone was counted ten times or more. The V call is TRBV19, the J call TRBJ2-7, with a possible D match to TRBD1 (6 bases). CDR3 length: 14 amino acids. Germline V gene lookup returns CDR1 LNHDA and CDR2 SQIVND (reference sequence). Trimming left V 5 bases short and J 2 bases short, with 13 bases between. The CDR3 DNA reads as TGTGCCAGTAGTCCCCGGGACACCACCTACGAGCAGTACTTC. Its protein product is CASSPRDTTYEQYF.

The CDR3 DNA reads TGTGCCAGCAGAGTGGGCGAGACCCAGTACTTC. Translated, it gives CASRVGETQYF. The genes are TRBV7-2 and TRBJ2-5; D is undetermined. From germline, CDR1 is SGHTA and CDR2 FQGNSA. Trimming removed 6 bases from V and 5 bases from J, with 7 bases in between. The CDR3 spans 11 residues. Based on the CDR3 plus reference TRBV7-2 and TRBJ2-5, the full variable domain is GAGVSQSPSNKVTEKGKDVELRCDPISGHTALYWYRQSLGQGLEFLIYFQGNSAPDKSGLPSDRFSAERTGGSVSTLTIQRTQQEDSAVYLCASRVGETQYFGPGTRLLVL.

CDR3 bases: TGTGCCAGCAGCCGAGATACTGAAGCTTTCTTT. It codes for CASSRDTEAFF. The gene calls are TRBV7-9 and TRBJ1-1; D unresolved. Per germline, CDR1 SEHNR and CDR2 FQNEAQ (reference sequence). Trimming pared 5 bases from V and 5 bases from J, leaving 6 bases between. The CDR3 covers 11 residues.

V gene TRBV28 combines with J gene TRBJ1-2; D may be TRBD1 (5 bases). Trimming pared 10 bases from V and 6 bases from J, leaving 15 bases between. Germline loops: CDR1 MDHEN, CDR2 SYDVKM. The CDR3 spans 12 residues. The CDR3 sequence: CATGQARHGYTF. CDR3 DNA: TGTGCCACCGGACAAGCCCGGCATGGCTACACCTTC.

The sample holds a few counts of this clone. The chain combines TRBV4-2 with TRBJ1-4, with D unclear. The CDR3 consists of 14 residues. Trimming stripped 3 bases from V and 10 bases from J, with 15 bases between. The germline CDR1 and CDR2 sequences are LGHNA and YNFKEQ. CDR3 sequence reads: CASSQAPISGKLFF. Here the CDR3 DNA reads TGTGCCAGCAGCCAGGCCCCTATTTCGGGAAAACTGTTTTTT.

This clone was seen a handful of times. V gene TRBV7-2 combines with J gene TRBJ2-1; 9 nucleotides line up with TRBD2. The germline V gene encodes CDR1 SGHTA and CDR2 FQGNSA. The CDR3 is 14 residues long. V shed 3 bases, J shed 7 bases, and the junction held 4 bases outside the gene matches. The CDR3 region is CASSFAGGGNEQFF. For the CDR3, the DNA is TGTGCCAGCAGCTTCGCGGGAGGGGGGAATGAGCAGTTCTTC.

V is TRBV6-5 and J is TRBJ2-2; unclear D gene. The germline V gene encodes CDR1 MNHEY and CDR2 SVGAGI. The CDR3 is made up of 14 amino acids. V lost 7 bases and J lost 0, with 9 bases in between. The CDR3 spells CASTPRANTGELFF. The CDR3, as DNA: TGTGCCAGCACTCCCCGGGCGAACACCGGGGAGCTGTTTTTT.

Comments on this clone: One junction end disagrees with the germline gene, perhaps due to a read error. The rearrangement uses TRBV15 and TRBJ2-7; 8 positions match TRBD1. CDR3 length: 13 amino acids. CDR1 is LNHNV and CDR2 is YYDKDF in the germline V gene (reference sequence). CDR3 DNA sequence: TGTGCCACCAGCAGAGAAGCCGGGACAGGTTATCACTTC. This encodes CATSREAGTGYHF.

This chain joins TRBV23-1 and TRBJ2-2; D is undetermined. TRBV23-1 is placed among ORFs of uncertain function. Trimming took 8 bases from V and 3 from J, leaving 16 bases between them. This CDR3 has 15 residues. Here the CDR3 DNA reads TGCGCCAGCCCTGTCGGAGCTAAGGACACCGGGGAGCTGTTTTTT. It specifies CASPVGAKDTGELFF.

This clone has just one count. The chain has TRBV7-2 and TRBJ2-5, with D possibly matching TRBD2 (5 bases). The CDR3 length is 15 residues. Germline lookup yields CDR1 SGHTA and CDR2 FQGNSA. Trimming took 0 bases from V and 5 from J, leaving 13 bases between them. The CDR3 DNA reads TGTGCCAGCAGCTTAGCGACGGGGAATTGGGAGACCCAGTACTTC. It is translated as CASSLATGNWETQYF.

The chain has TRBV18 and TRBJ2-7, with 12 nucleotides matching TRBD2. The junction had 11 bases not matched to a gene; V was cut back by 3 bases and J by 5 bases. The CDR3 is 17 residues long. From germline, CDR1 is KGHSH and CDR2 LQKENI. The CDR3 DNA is TGTGCCAGCTCACCGGTTCGACTAGCGGGAGTTCCCCACGAGCAGTACTTC. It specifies CASSPVRLAGVPHEQYF.

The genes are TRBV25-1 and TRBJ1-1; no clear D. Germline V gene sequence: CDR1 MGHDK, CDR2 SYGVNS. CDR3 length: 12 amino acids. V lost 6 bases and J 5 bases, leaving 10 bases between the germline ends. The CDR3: CASSLGETEAFF. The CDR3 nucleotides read TGTGCCAGCAGCCTAGGAGAAACTGAAGCTTTCTTT.

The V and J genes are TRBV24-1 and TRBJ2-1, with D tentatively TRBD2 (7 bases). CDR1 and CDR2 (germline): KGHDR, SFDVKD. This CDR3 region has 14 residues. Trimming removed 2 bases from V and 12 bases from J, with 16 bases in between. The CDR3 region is CATSDSRGAGGQFF. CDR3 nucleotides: TGTGCCACCAGTGATTCCCGGGGGGCCGGGGGGCAGTTCTTC.

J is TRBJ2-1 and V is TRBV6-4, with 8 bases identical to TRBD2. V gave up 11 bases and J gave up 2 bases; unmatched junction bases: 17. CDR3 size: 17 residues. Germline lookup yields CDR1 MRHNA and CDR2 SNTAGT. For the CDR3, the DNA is TGTGCCCGCCCTGCCGGGGAGCGGGGGACCCCCTACAATGAGCAGTTCTTC. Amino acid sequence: CARPAGERGTPYNEQFF.

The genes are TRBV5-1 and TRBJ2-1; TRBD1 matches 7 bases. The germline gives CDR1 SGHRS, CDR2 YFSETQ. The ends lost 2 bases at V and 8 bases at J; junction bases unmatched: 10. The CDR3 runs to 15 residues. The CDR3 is CASSLQGTYSDEQFF. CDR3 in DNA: TGCGCCAGCAGCTTACAGGGGACCTACTCCGATGAGCAGTTCTTC.

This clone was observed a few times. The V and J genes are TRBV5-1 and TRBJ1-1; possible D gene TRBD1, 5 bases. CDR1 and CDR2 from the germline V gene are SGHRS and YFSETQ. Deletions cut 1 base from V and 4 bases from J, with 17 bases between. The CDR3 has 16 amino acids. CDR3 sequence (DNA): TGCGCCAGCAGCTTGTACGGGGGTACCGGGAGCACTGAAGCTTTCTTT. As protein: CASSLYGGTGSTEAFF.